Listed below are T cell receptor beta chains from one sample, sequenced in a study of graft-versus-host responses after intestinal transplantation. Antigens of these TCRs are unknown. The repertoire was sequenced with immunoSEQ multiplex PCR; TCRdb's copy has only in-frame clones and lacks some. The sample shows about 70,000 clones, nearly 90% of them seen only once. The starting material was unstimulated CD8+ T cells sorted from spleen or lymph node cells, obtained before transplant. The receptors come from a human donor who was the organ donor for an intestinal transplant. CDR3s include the opening cysteine and the closing phenylalanine or tryptophan. Fields, in order: J gene, D gene, clone size, V gene, CDR3 DNA, CDR3 protein. D genes are given only for firm matches. Where a row states a size, it is once, few, many or the class of an expanded clone; other rows omit it.

>TRBJ1-1|-|-|TRBV27
TGTGCCAGCCGCCACTCTTCCACTGAAGCTTTCTTT
CASRHSSTEAFF
>TRBJ2-2|TRBD2|-|TRBV27
TGTGCCAGCAGCCATTTTTATCCCCCTTGGGAGGGCGGGGAGCTGTTTTTT
CASSHFYPPWEGGELFF
>TRBJ1-2|-|-|TRBV30
TGTGCCTGGAGTGTCCCGGGTGCCTACACCTTC
CAWSVPGAYTF
>TRBJ1-2|TRBD1|-|TRBV7-9
TGTGCCAGCAGCCTATCTACCGGGACAGGGGATGGCTACACCTTC
CASSLSTGTGDGYTF
>TRBJ1-1|TRBD1|-|TRBV10-3
TGTGCCACAAGCCAGGGACAGGCAACAATTGAAGCTTTCTTT
CATSQGQATIEAFF
>TRBJ2-1|TRBD2|-|TRBV4-1
TGCGCCAGCACCCTTGGGACTAGCGGGGGGAATGAGCAGTTCTTC
CASTLGTSGGNEQFF
>TRBJ2-1|TRBD2|-|TRBV2
TGTGCCAGCAGTGACCGGGGGGGGATGGTTGAGCAGTTCTTC
CASSDRGGMVEQFF
>TRBJ2-3|TRBD2|-|TRBV6-1
TGTGCCAGCAGTGAAGGGGGCGGGGGGGGAGATACGCAGTATTTT
CASSEGGGGGDTQYF
>TRBJ1-3|TRBD1|-|TRBV2
TGTGCCAGCAGTACGGGACAGGGTTTCGTAGGGGCTGGAAACACCATATATTTT
CASSTGQGFVGAGNTIYF
>TRBJ2-5|TRBD2|-|TRBV2
TGTGCCAGCAGTGAACCGATTACATTACCGGGGACTAGCGGGGGGGCTCTTTGGGCCCAGTACTTC
CASSEPITLPGTSGGALWAQYF
>TRBJ1-6|-|-|TRBV5-5
TGTGCCAGCAGCCCCGGACTCTTGCGGAATTCACCCCTCCACTTT
CASSPGLLRNSPLHF
>TRBJ2-5|TRBD1|-|TRBV11-1
TGTGCCAGCAGCCCAATGCCGTGGACAGGGGGCTCGGAGACCCAGTACTTC
CASSPMPWTGGSETQYF
>TRBJ2-1|TRBD2|-|TRBV9
TGTGCCAGCAGCGTAGTCAGCGGGGGGGCGGTCAATGAGCAGTTCTTC
CASSVVSGGAVNEQFF
>TRBJ1-1|-|once|TRBV11-2
TGTGCCAGCAGCTTAGATCATAAAAGGGGTACCACTGAAGCTTTCTTT
CASSLDHKRGTTEAFF
>TRBJ1-3|-|once|TRBV11-2
TGTGCCAGCAGCCCCTACTTACAGGGAAACACCATATATTTT
CASSPYLQGNTIYF
>TRBJ1-2|TRBD1|few|TRBV9
TGTGCCAGCAGCGTAGGGGACAGCCAGGGCTATGGCTACACCTTC
CASSVGDSQGYGYTF
>TRBJ2-3|-|-|TRBV5-1
TGCGCCAGCAGCCCCCGGGTGCAGTGGATTTATCGTTGGGATACGCAGTATTTT
CASSPRVQWIYRWDTQYF
>TRBJ1-5|TRBD1|-|TRBV23-1
TGCGCCACCGGCGGTAGGACAGGGTATCAGCCCCAGCATTTT
CATGGRTGYQPQHF
>TRBJ1-1|-|-|TRBV10-2
TGCGCCAGCAGTGAGGGGGGGTCTGAAGCTTTCTTT
CASSEGGSEAFF
>TRBJ2-6|-|-|TRBV7-7
TGTGCTAGCAGCTTAGGACAGCCGTCTGGGGCCAACGTCCTGACTTTC
CASSLGQPSGANVLTF
>TRBJ2-1|-|-|TRBV20-1
TGCAGTGCTATAGACAATGAGCAGTTCTTC
CSAIDNEQFF
>TRBJ2-1|TRBD2|-|TRBV27
TGTGCCAGCAGCCTAAGCGGGGGGGCCTACTCCTACAATGAGCAGTTCTTC
CASSLSGGAYSYNEQFF
>TRBJ2-1|TRBD2|-|TRBV5-1
TGCGCCAGCATGAGCTGGCCTAGCGGGGGCTCCTACAATGAGCAGTTCTTC
CASMSWPSGGSYNEQFF
>TRBJ1-3|-|few|TRBV5-6
TGTGCCAGCAGCTTAACAGGCCGCTCTGGAAACACCATATATTTT
CASSLTGRSGNTIYF
>TRBJ1-1|-|-|TRBV15
TGTGCCACCAAGGAGGGCGCGATAGAACTGGGCTGGGTCTCGATGAACACTGAAGCTTTCTTT
CATKEGAIELGWVSMNTEAFF
>TRBJ1-1|-|-|TRBV4-1
TGCGCCAGCAGCCAAGACCCCTCCTTGAACACTGAAGCTTTCTTT
CASSQDPSLNTEAFF
>TRBJ2-3|-|-|TRBV18
TGTGCCAGCTCACCACCGACAAGTCAGGCAGATACGCAGTATTTT
CASSPPTSQADTQYF
>TRBJ2-3|TRBD1|-|TRBV5-5
TGTGCCAGCAGGGGACAGTCGAGCGCAGATACGCAGTATTTT
CASRGQSSADTQYF
>TRBJ2-6|TRBD2|-|TRBV5-1
TGCGCCAGCAGCTTGGGGCCCCCCCGGGGGGCTGGGGCCAACGTCCTGACTTTC
CASSLGPPRGAGANVLTF
>TRBJ1-2|-|few|TRBV4-2
TGTGCCAGCAGCCAATTGGGAGCGGTTGGCTACACCTTC
CASSQLGAVGYTF
>TRBJ2-2|-|-|TRBV7-9
TGTGCCAGCAGCCCTAGCGCCGGGGAGCTGTTTTTT
CASSPSAGELFF
>TRBJ1-1|-|-|TRBV27
TGTGCCAGCAGTTTCACAGGTGACATTACTGAAGCTTTCTTT
CASSFTGDITEAFF
>TRBJ2-3|TRBD2|-|TRBV28
TGTGCCAGCAGAACTAGCGGGGGGGCTGCAGATACGCAGTATTTT
CASRTSGGAADTQYF
>TRBJ2-5|-|-|TRBV6-5
TGTGCCAGCAGTTACTCGGGTCGGGAAGGGGAGACCCAGTACTTC
CASSYSGREGETQYF
>TRBJ2-3|TRBD2|-|TRBV4-1
TGCGCCAGCAGCTCGACTAGCGGGGGGGTGTCAGATACGCAGTATTTT
CASSSTSGGVSDTQYF
>TRBJ1-1|-|-|TRBV29-1
TGCAGCGTTGGTGGGCAGGAGGGGACTGAAGCTTTCTTT
CSVGGQEGTEAFF
>TRBJ2-3|TRBD2|-|TRBV9
TGTGCCAGCAGCACACTAACTAGCGGGGGGAGGACAGATACGCAGTATTTT
CASSTLTSGGRTDTQYF
>TRBJ1-2|-|-|TRBV7-9
TGTGCCAGCAGCGGGGGGGTAAAGGGAAGGGGTTACACCTTC
CASSGGVKGRGYTF
>TRBJ2-1|TRBD2|-|TRBV4-3
TGCGCCAGCAGCCCACGGACTAGCGGAGGGAATGAGCAGTTCTTC
CASSPRTSGGNEQFF
>TRBJ2-3|-|-|TRBV9
TGTGCCAGCAGCGTATATGGGGGCGGGGGTACAGATACGCAGTATTTT
CASSVYGGGGTDTQYF
>TRBJ2-1|TRBD2|-|TRBV7-7
TGTGCTAGCAGCTTAAGGGAGGGGCCGGGTGAGCAGTTCTTC
CASSLREGPGEQFF
>TRBJ1-5|-|once|TRBV7-6
TGTGCCAGCAGCTTAGACGGCCGGGGTAGCAATCAGCCCCAGCATTTT
CASSLDGRGSNQPQHF
>TRBJ2-5|TRBD2|-|TRBV27
TGTGCCAGCAGCTCCGTACGGGGGGTACAAGAGACCCAGTACTTC
CASSSVRGVQETQYF
>TRBJ1-1|TRBD1|-|TRBV6-5
TGTGCCAGCAGTTACTCGTATCAGGGGGTGAACACTGAAGCTTTCTTT
CASSYSYQGVNTEAFF
>TRBJ2-2|-|-|TRBV29-1
TGCAGCGTTGAAGTACTTAGTCTTGGGCCTACCGGGGAGCTGTTTTTT
CSVEVLSLGPTGELFF
>TRBJ1-1|-|-|TRBV5-6
TGTGCCAGCAGCGTAACCGGGACAGAAGCTTTCTTT
CASSVTGTEAFF
>TRBJ1-2|-|-|TRBV2
TGTGCCAGCAGTGGGACCAGACAGGCACTCTATGGCTACACCTTC
CASSGTRQALYGYTF
>TRBJ1-2|TRBD1|-|TRBV5-6
TGTGCCAGCAGCTTGTATACAGGGGGGGTTCTTAACTATGGCTACACCTTC
CASSLYTGGVLNYGYTF
>TRBJ2-5|TRBD1|-|TRBV15
TGTGCCACCAGCGGTGGGACAGGGGACTCCGAGACCCAGTACTTC
CATSGGTGDSETQYF
>TRBJ1-2|TRBD1|-|TRBV6-6
TGTGCCAGCAGTTACTTGGGGACAGGGGGCGATGGCTACACCTTC
CASSYLGTGGDGYTF